The rows below give T cell receptor beta chains drawn from one sample of a study of cytomegalovirus exposure and HLA in healthy donors. TCRdb's table, derived via immunoSEQ multiplex PCR, lists solely in-frame clones and lacks some. Found here are hundreds of thousands of clones, more than 80% of them singletons; the top ten hold around 0.8%. The specimen was PBMCs. The receptor set was obtained from a woman aged 18-29 years in good health and CMV-seronegative. Each CDR3 is given with its conserved first and last residue. D genes are given only for firm matches. The size of a clone is reported for some rows only, either as once, few or many, or as a class for expanded clones.

d_gene: .
abundance: once
len: 13
j_gene: TRBJ1-5
v_gene: TRBV7-8
CDR3aa: CASSPGGNQPQHF
CDR3nt: TGTGCCAGCAGCCCAGGGGGCAATCAGCCCCAGCATTTT

d_gene: TRBD2
abundance: .
len: 16
j_gene: TRBJ2-1
v_gene: TRBV5-1
CDR3aa: CASSSYSGSSYNEQFF
CDR3nt: TGCGCCAGCAGCTCTTATAGCGGGAGCTCCTACAATGAGCAGTTCTTC

d_gene: TRBD1
abundance: .
len: 15
j_gene: TRBJ2-3
v_gene: TRBV18
CDR3aa: CASSSDRGGTDTQYF
CDR3nt: TGTGCCAGCTCCTCTGACAGGGGCGGCACAGATACGCAGTATTTT

d_gene: TRBD1
abundance: .
len: 18
j_gene: TRBJ2-7
v_gene: TRBV5-1
CDR3aa: CASSLGDRGLSVSYEQYF
CDR3nt: TGCGCCAGCAGCTTGGGGGACAGGGGCCTTTCCGTCTCCTACGAGCAGTACTTC

d_gene: .
abundance: few
len: 14
j_gene: TRBJ1-1
v_gene: TRBV7-9
CDR3aa: CASSAPGMNTEAFF
CDR3nt: TGTGCCAGCAGCGCACCGGGAATGAACACTGAAGCTTTCTTT

d_gene: .
abundance: .
len: 16
j_gene: TRBJ1-1
v_gene: TRBV4-1
CDR3aa: CASSAEQATLNTEAFF
CDR3nt: TGCGCCAGCAGCGCGGAACAGGCGACCTTGAACACTGAAGCTTTCTTT

d_gene: TRBD2
abundance: .
len: 21
j_gene: TRBJ2-1
v_gene: TRBV5-1
CDR3aa: CASSGTGGYWTSGSLDNEQFF
CDR3nt: TGCGCCAGCAGCGGCACAGGGGGGTATTGGACTAGCGGGAGTTTGGACAATGAGCAGTTCTTC

d_gene: TRBD1
abundance: once
len: 15
j_gene: TRBJ2-2
v_gene: TRBV4-1
CDR3aa: CASSPWTGGTGELFF
CDR3nt: TGCGCCAGCAGCCCTTGGACAGGGGGGACCGGGGAGCTGTTTTTT

d_gene: .
abundance: .
len: 14
j_gene: TRBJ2-6
v_gene: TRBV16
CDR3aa: CASSLQFGANVLTF
CDR3nt: TGTGCCAGCAGCCTTCAGTTCGGGGCCAACGTCCTGACTTTC

d_gene: .
abundance: .
len: 13
j_gene: TRBJ1-2
v_gene: TRBV2
CDR3aa: CASSTRPDGGYTF
CDR3nt: TGTGCCAGCTCAACGAGGCCAGACGGAGGCTACACCTTC

d_gene: .
abundance: .
len: 13
j_gene: TRBJ2-7
v_gene: TRBV30
CDR3aa: CAWSVTTYYEQYF
CDR3nt: TGTGCCTGGAGTGTTACCACCTATTACGAGCAGTACTTC

d_gene: .
abundance: few
len: 13
j_gene: TRBJ2-7
v_gene: TRBV2
CDR3aa: CASRVVGDYEQYF
CDR3nt: TGTGCCAGCAGAGTAGTCGGAGACTACGAGCAGTACTTC

d_gene: .
abundance: .
len: 17
j_gene: TRBJ2-7
v_gene: TRBV4-2
CDR3aa: CASSQMARGGTIYEQYF
CDR3nt: TGTGCCAGCAGCCAAATGGCCCGGGGAGGGACAATCTACGAGCAGTACTTC

d_gene: TRBD2
abundance: .
len: 15
j_gene: TRBJ2-5
v_gene: TRBV6-4
CDR3aa: CASSETSGPYGTQYF
CDR3nt: TGTGCCAGCAGTGAAACTAGCGGCCCTTATGGGACCCAGTACTTC

d_gene: .
abundance: .
len: 16
j_gene: TRBJ2-2
v_gene: TRBV19
CDR3aa: CASSISAGPNTGELFF
CDR3nt: TGTGCCAGTAGTATCTCGGCGGGACCGAACACCGGGGAGCTGTTTTTT

d_gene: TRBD1
abundance: .
len: 16
j_gene: TRBJ1-3
v_gene: TRBV18
CDR3aa: CASSPTTGSSGNTIYF
CDR3nt: TGTGCCAGCTCACCGACGACAGGGTCTTCTGGAAACACCATATATTTT

d_gene: .
abundance: .
len: 16
j_gene: TRBJ2-5
v_gene: TRBV6-5
CDR3aa: CASSFSGGAPVETQYF
CDR3nt: TGTGCCAGCAGTTTCTCTGGGGGGGCTCCCGTAGAGACCCAGTACTTC

d_gene: .
abundance: once
len: 12
j_gene: TRBJ1-2
v_gene: TRBV19
CDR3aa: CASSIRDTPVTF
CDR3nt: TGTGCCAGTAGTATACGGGACACTCCCGTTACCTTC

d_gene: TRBD1
abundance: .
len: 14
j_gene: TRBJ1-5
v_gene: TRBV5-6
CDR3aa: CASSLDRGNQPQHF
CDR3nt: TGTGCCAGCAGCTTGGACAGGGGGAATCAGCCCCAGCATTTT

d_gene: .
abundance: .
len: 12
j_gene: TRBJ2-3
v_gene: TRBV2
CDR3aa: CASRPGTDTQYF
CDR3nt: TGTGCCAGCAGACCGGGCACAGATACGCAGTATTTT

d_gene: TRBD2
abundance: once
len: 17
j_gene: TRBJ2-1
v_gene: TRBV7-9
CDR3aa: CASSLDWRGEMYNEQFF
CDR3nt: TGTGCCAGCAGCTTAGACTGGCGGGGGGAGATGTACAATGAGCAGTTCTTC

d_gene: .
abundance: few
len: 14
j_gene: TRBJ1-4
v_gene: TRBV7-9
CDR3aa: CASRNRNEDEKLFF
CDR3nt: TGTGCCAGCAGAAACAGGAACGAAGATGAAAAACTGTTTTTT

d_gene: TRBD1
abundance: .
len: 17
j_gene: TRBJ2-7
v_gene: TRBV5-1
CDR3aa: CASRAGTGVLSSYEQYF
CDR3nt: TGCGCCAGCAGGGCCGGGACAGGCGTACTAAGCTCCTACGAGCAGTACTTC

d_gene: TRBD2
abundance: once
len: 17
j_gene: TRBJ2-5
v_gene: TRBV4-1
CDR3aa: CASSQLPPAGGGETQYF
CDR3nt: TGCGCCAGCAGCCAACTCCCTCCTGCGGGGGGGGGAGAGACCCAGTACTTC

d_gene: TRBD1
abundance: .
len: 16
j_gene: TRBJ2-7
v_gene: TRBV28
CDR3aa: CASSPDRGWGSYEQYF
CDR3nt: TGTGCCAGCAGTCCGGACAGGGGTTGGGGTAGCTACGAGCAGTACTTC

d_gene: TRBD1
abundance: .
len: 13
j_gene: TRBJ2-1
v_gene: TRBV10-1
CDR3aa: CAETGSSYNEQFF
CDR3nt: TGCGCCGAGACAGGGAGCTCCTACAATGAGCAGTTCTTC

d_gene: .
abundance: .
len: 15
j_gene: TRBJ1-2
v_gene: TRBV6-6
CDR3aa: CASSSLRTGTDGYTF
CDR3nt: TGTGCCAGCAGTTCCCTAAGAACAGGGACGGATGGCTACACCTTC

d_gene: .
abundance: .
len: 13
j_gene: TRBJ1-1
v_gene: TRBV6-6
CDR3aa: CASRGTVNTEAFF
CDR3nt: TGTGCCAGCCGCGGGACGGTGAACACTGAAGCTTTCTTT

d_gene: TRBD2
abundance: .
len: 16
j_gene: TRBJ2-3
v_gene: TRBV27
CDR3aa: CASSRQRGGHPDTQYF
CDR3nt: TGTGCCAGCAGTCGTCAGCGGGGGGGCCACCCAGATACGCAGTATTTT

d_gene: TRBD1
abundance: .
len: 15
j_gene: TRBJ2-5
v_gene: TRBV5-5
CDR3aa: CASSLVQGDQETQYF
CDR3nt: TGTGCCAGCAGCTTGGTACAGGGGGATCAGGAGACCCAGTACTTC

d_gene: TRBD2
abundance: .
len: 17
j_gene: TRBJ2-1
v_gene: TRBV6-7
CDR3aa: CASSYPIGTSGGGEQFF
CDR3nt: TGTGCCAGCAGTTACCCGATTGGGACTAGCGGGGGAGGTGAGCAGTTCTTC

d_gene: TRBD1
abundance: .
len: 17
j_gene: TRBJ2-6
v_gene: TRBV27
CDR3aa: CASSSGTGVSGANVLTF
CDR3nt: TGTGCCAGCAGTTCCGGGACAGGAGTCTCTGGGGCCAACGTCCTGACTTTC

d_gene: .
abundance: .
len: 15
j_gene: TRBJ2-1
v_gene: TRBV28
CDR3aa: CASSFTRDSQPEQFF
CDR3nt: TGTGCCAGCAGTTTTACTCGGGACTCCCAACCGGAGCAGTTCTTC

d_gene: TRBD1
abundance: few
len: 13
j_gene: TRBJ1-4
v_gene: TRBV7-9
CDR3aa: CASTMQGGEKLFF
CDR3nt: TGTGCCAGCACCATGCAGGGGGGTGAAAAACTGTTTTTT

d_gene: .
abundance: once
len: 15
j_gene: TRBJ1-3
v_gene: TRBV6-1
CDR3aa: CASSVYGGAGNTIYF
CDR3nt: TGTGCCAGCAGTGTCTACGGGGGAGCTGGAAACACCATATATTTT

d_gene: .
abundance: .
len: 15
j_gene: TRBJ1-1
v_gene: TRBV19
CDR3aa: CASSPFDGLDTEAFF
CDR3nt: TGTGCCAGTAGTCCGTTTGATGGGCTGGACACTGAAGCTTTCTTT

d_gene: .
abundance: .
len: 14
j_gene: TRBJ1-6
v_gene: TRBV14
CDR3aa: CASSQDYSGNPLHF
CDR3nt: TGTGCCAGCAGCCAAGATTATTCAGGGAATCCCCTCCACTTT

d_gene: .
abundance: .
len: 14
j_gene: TRBJ1-4
v_gene: TRBV4-1
CDR3aa: CASSQHTGGEKLFF
CDR3nt: TGCGCCAGCAGCCAACATACGGGTGGGGAAAAACTGTTTTTT

d_gene: .
abundance: few
len: 15
j_gene: TRBJ2-1
v_gene: TRBV9
CDR3aa: CASSVGKSSYNEQFF
CDR3nt: TGTGCCAGCAGCGTAGGAAAGAGCTCCTACAATGAGCAGTTCTTC

d_gene: .
abundance: .
len: 18
j_gene: TRBJ1-1
v_gene: TRBV18
CDR3aa: CASSPRTVQIAMNTEAFF
CDR3nt: TGTGCCAGCTCACCTCGGACAGTCCAGATTGCAATGAACACTGAAGCTTTCTTT

d_gene: TRBD2
abundance: .
len: 16
j_gene: TRBJ2-7
v_gene: TRBV5-4
CDR3aa: CASSLKLAGGLTEQYF
CDR3nt: TGTGCCAGCAGCTTGAAACTAGCGGGAGGTCTTACCGAGCAGTACTTC

d_gene: .
abundance: .
len: 14
j_gene: TRBJ1-5
v_gene: TRBV19
CDR3aa: CASSIGQPNQPQHF
CDR3nt: TGTGCCAGTAGTATCGGACAGCCCAATCAGCCCCAGCATTTT

d_gene: TRBD1
abundance: .
len: 15
j_gene: TRBJ2-1
v_gene: TRBV30
CDR3aa: CAWSSGQGGRNEQFF
CDR3nt: TGTGCCTGGAGCTCCGGACAGGGGGGCAGGAATGAGCAGTTCTTC

d_gene: .
abundance: .
len: 14
j_gene: TRBJ2-5
v_gene: TRBV30
CDR3aa: CAWGDWTNQETQYF
CDR3nt: TGTGCCTGGGGGGACTGGACTAATCAAGAGACCCAGTACTTC

d_gene: TRBD2
abundance: once
len: 18
j_gene: TRBJ2-6
v_gene: TRBV14
CDR3aa: CASSRSRRDYSGANVLTF
CDR3nt: TGTGCCAGCAGCCGCTCAAGGAGGGACTACTCTGGGGCCAACGTCCTGACTTTC

d_gene: TRBD1
abundance: .
len: 18
j_gene: TRBJ2-5
v_gene: TRBV27
CDR3aa: CASSSPPHRDRGQETQYF
CDR3nt: TGTGCCAGCAGTTCCCCGCCGCACCGGGACAGGGGACAAGAGACCCAGTACTTC

d_gene: .
abundance: .
len: 15
j_gene: TRBJ2-7
v_gene: TRBV5-1
CDR3aa: CASSSNKGGSYEQYF
CDR3nt: TGCGCCAGCAGCTCGAACAAAGGGGGCTCCTACGAGCAGTACTTC

d_gene: .
abundance: .
len: 14
j_gene: TRBJ1-4
v_gene: TRBV28
CDR3aa: CASSLLATNEKLFF
CDR3nt: TGTGCCAGCAGTCTTTTAGCAACTAATGAAAAACTGTTTTTT

d_gene: .
abundance: .
len: 14
j_gene: TRBJ2-3
v_gene: TRBV7-9
CDR3aa: CASSPPAGVNTQYF
CDR3nt: TGTGCCAGCAGCCCACCTGCCGGGGTAAATACGCAGTATTTT

d_gene: .
abundance: .
len: 15
j_gene: TRBJ1-1
v_gene: TRBV7-9
CDR3aa: CASSLESNRGTEAFF
CDR3nt: TGTGCCAGCAGCTTAGAGTCCAACCGGGGCACTGAAGCTTTCTTT

d_gene: TRBD2
abundance: .
len: 15
j_gene: TRBJ2-1
v_gene: TRBV5-1
CDR3aa: CASRGLAGPNNEQFF
CDR3nt: TGCGCCAGCAGGGGTCTAGCGGGACCTAACAATGAGCAGTTCTTC

d_gene: .
abundance: few
len: 14
j_gene: TRBJ1-6
v_gene: TRBV27
CDR3aa: CASSGPGSLSPLHF
CDR3nt: TGTGCCAGCAGTGGGCCCGGCTCCTTGTCACCCCTCCACTTT

d_gene: .
abundance: .
len: 14
j_gene: TRBJ2-1
v_gene: TRBV27
CDR3aa: CASSLSRGNNEQFF
CDR3nt: TGTGCCAGCAGTTTATCGAGAGGGAACAATGAGCAGTTCTTC

d_gene: TRBD2
abundance: .
len: 17
j_gene: TRBJ2-3
v_gene: TRBV15
CDR3aa: CATSRAKGLAGTDTQYF
CDR3nt: TGTGCCACCAGCAGAGCTAAGGGACTAGCGGGCACAGATACGCAGTATTTT

d_gene: .
abundance: .
len: 15
j_gene: TRBJ2-7
v_gene: TRBV4-1
CDR3aa: CASSQSETASYEQYF
CDR3nt: TGCGCCAGCAGCCAATCGGAGACAGCATCCTACGAGCAGTACTTC